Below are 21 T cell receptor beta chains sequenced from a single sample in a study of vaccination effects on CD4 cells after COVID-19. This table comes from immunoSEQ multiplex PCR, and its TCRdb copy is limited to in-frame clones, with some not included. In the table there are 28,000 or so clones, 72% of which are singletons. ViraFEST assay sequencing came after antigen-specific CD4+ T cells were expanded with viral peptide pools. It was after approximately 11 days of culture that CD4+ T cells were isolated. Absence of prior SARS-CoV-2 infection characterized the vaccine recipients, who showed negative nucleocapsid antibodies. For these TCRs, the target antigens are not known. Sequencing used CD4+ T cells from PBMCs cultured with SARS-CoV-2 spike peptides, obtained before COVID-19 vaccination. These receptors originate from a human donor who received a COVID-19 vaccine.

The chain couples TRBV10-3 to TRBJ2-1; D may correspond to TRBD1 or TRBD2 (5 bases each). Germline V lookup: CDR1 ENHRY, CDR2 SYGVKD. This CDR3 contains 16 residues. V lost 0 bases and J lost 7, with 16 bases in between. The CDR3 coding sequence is TGTGCCATCAGTGAGTCGCACAAGGGACGGATGAATGAGCAGTTCTTC. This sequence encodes CAISESHKGRMNEQFF.

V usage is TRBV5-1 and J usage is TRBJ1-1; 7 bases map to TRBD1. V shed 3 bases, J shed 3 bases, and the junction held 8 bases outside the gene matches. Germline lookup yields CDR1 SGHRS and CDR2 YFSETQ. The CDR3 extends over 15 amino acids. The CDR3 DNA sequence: TGCGCCAGCAGCTCAAGACAGGGTTTGTACACTGAAGCTTTCTTT. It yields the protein CASSSRQGLYTEAFF.

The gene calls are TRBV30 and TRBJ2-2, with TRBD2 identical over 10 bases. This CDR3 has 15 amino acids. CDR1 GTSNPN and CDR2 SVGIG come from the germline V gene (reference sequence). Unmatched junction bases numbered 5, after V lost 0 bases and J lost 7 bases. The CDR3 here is CAWSVSGGAGGELFF. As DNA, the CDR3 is TGTGCCTGGAGTGTAAGCGGGGGGGCCGGCGGGGAGCTGTTTTTT.

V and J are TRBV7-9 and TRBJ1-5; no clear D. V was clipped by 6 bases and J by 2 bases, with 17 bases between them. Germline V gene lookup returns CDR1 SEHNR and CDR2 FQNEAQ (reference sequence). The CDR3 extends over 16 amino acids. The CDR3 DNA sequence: TGTGCCAGCAGTTCTGGGGTAGGACGTGGCAATCAGCCCCAGCATTTT. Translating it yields CASSSGVGRGNQPQHF.

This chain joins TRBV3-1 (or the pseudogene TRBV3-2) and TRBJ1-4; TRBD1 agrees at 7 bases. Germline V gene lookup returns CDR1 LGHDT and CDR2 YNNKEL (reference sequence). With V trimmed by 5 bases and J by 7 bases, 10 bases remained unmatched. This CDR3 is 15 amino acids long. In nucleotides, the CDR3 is TGTGCCAGCAGCAACTTACAGGGGTTCAGTGAAAAACTGTTTTTT. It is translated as CASSNLQGFSEKLFF.

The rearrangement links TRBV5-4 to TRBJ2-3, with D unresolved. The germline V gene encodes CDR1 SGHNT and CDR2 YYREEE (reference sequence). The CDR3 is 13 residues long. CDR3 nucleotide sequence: TGTGTCTTCACCCCGGAGCGCACAGATACGCAGTATTTT. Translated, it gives CVFTPERTDTQYF.

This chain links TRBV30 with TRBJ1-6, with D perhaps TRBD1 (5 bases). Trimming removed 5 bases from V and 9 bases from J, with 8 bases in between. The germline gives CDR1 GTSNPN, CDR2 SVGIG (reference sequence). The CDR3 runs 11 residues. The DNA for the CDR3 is TGTGCCTGGGGGGGAATTTCACCCCTCCACTTT. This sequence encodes CAWGGISPLHF.

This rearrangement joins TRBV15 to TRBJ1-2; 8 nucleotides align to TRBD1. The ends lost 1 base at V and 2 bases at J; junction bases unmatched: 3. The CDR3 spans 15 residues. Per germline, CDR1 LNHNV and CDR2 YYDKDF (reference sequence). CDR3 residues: CATSRGTGGNYGYTF. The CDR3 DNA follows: TGTGCCACCAGCAGAGGTACAGGGGGGAACTATGGCTACACCTTC. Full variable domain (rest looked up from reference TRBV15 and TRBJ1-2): DAMVIQNPRYQVTQFGKPVTLSCSQTLNHNVMYWYQQKSSQAPKLLFHYYDKDFNNEADTPDNFQSRRPNTSFCFLDIRSPGLGDTAMYLCATSRGTGGNYGYTFGSGTRLTVV.

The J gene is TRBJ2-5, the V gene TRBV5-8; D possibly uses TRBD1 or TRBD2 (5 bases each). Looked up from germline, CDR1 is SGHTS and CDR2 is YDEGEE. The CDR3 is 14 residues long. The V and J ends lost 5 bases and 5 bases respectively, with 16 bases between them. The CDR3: CASSNGAPWETQYF. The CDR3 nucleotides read TGTGCCAGCAGTAACGGGGCTCCTTGGGAGACCCAGTACTTC.

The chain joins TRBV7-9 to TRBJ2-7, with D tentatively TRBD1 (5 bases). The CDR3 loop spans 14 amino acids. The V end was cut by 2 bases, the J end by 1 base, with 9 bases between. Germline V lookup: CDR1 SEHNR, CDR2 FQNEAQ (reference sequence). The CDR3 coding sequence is TGTGCCAGCAGCTTACTAACAGGATCCTACGAGCAGTACTTC. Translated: CASSLLTGSYEQYF.

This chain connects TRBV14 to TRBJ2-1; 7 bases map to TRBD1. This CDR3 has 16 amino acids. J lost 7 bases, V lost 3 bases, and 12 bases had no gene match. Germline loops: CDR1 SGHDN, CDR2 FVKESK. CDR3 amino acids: CASSQGQYQGVNEQFF. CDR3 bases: TGTGCCAGCAGCCAGGGTCAATACCAGGGGGTGAATGAGCAGTTCTTC.

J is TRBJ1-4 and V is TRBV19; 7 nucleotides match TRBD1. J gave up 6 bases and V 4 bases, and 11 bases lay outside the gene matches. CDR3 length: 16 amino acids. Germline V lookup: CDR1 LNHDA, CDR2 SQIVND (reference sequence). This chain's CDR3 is CASSTLNRGWDEKLFF. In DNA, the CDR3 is TGTGCCAGTAGTACCCTAAACAGGGGTTGGGATGAAAAACTGTTTTTT.

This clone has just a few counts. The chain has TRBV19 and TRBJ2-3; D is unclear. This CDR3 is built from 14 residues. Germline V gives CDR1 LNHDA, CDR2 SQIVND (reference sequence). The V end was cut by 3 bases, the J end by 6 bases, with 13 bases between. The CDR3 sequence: CASSINLYGDTQYF. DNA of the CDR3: TGTGCCAGTAGTATTAATTTATATGGGGATACGCAGTATTTT.

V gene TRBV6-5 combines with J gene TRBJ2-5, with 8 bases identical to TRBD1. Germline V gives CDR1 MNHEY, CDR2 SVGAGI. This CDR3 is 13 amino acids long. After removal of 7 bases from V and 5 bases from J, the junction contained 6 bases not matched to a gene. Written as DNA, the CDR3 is TGTGCCAGCAAGATCAGGGGGCTCGAGACCCAGTACTTC. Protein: CASKIRGLETQYF.

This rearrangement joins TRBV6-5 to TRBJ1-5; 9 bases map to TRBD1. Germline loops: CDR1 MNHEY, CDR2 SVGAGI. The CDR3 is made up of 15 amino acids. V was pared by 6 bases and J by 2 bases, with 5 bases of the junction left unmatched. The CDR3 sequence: CASSRQGVGNQPQHF. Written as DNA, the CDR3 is TGTGCCAGCAGCCGACAGGGGGTTGGCAATCAGCCCCAGCATTTT.

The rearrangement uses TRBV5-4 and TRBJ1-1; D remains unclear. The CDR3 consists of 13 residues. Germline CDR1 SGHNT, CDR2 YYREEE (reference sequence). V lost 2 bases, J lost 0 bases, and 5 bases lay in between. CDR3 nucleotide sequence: TGTGCCAGCAGCTTCCGGTTGAACACTGAAGCTTTCTTT. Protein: CASSFRLNTEAFF. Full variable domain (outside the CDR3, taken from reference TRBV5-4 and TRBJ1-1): ETGVTQSPTHLIKTRGQQVTLRCSSQSGHNTVSWYQQALGQGPQFIFQYYREEENGRGNFPPRFSGLQFPNYSSELNVNALELDDSALYLCASSFRLNTEAFFGQGTRLTVV.

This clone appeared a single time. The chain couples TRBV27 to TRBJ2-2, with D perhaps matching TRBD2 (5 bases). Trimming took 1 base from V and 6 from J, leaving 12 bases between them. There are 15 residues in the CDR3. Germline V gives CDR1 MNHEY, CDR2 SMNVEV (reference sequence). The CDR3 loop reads CASSLFIAQAGELFF. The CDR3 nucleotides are TGTGCCAGCAGTTTATTCATAGCGCAGGCCGGGGAGCTGTTTTTT.

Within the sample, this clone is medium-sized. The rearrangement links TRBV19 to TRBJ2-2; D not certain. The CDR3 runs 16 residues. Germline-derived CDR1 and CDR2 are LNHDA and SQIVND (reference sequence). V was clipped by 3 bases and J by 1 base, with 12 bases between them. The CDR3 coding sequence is TGTGCCAGTAGTATCCCAGCGTGGGAGAACACCGGGGAGCTGTTTTTT. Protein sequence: CASSIPAWENTGELFF. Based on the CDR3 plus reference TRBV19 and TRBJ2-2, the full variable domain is DGGITQSPKYLFRKEGQNVTLSCEQNLNHDAMYWYRQDPGQGLRLIYYSQIVNDFQKGDIAEGYSVSREKKESFPLTVTSAQKNPTAFYLCASSIPAWENTGELFFGEGSRLTVL.

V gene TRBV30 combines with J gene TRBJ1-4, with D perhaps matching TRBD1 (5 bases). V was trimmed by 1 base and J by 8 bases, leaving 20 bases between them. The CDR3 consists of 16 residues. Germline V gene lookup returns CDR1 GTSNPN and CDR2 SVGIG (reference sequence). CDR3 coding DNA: TGTGCCTGGAGTGACTATCTAGGGGCAGGGAGCGAAAAACTGTTTTTT. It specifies CAWSDYLGAGSEKLFF.

CDR3 DNA: TGTGCCAGCAGTTACGGGCCCAGAAGGGTGGGCTACGAGCAGTACTTC. Its protein product is CASSYGPRRVGYEQYF. J is TRBJ2-7 and V is TRBV6-5; D gene uncertain. Germline V CDR1 and CDR2: MNHEY, SVGAGI. The CDR3 has 16 amino acids. V shed 2 bases and J shed 3 bases, with 17 bases lying between them.

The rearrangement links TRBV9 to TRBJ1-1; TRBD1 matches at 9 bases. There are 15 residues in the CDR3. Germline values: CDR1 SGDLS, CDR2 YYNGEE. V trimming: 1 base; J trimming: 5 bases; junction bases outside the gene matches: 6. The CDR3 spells CASSVRQGERTEAFF. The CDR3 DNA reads TGTGCCAGCAGCGTACGACAGGGGGAGCGAACTGAAGCTTTCTTT.